The text below deals with one T cell receptor (beta chain). The data originate from a study of blood T cell repertoires in COVID-19. The CDR3 totals 14 residues. Deletions cut 6 bases from V and 8 bases from J, with 19 bases between. Germline values: CDR1 MNHEY, CDR2 SVGAGI. Produced via immunoSEQ multiplex PCR; TCRdb's table is partial and in-frame only. This sample has around 130,000 clones; about four fifths occur once, and the top ten carry about 12%. This TCR was recovered from a human donor in a cohort sampled during active COVID-19. The specimen was peripheral blood. The chain employs TRBV6-5 and TRBJ1-2; D is undetermined. The CDR3 bases are TGTGCCAGCAGCCTAATGGGAGAGGGTGGCGGCTACACCTTC. Protein sequence: CASSLMGEGGGYTF.